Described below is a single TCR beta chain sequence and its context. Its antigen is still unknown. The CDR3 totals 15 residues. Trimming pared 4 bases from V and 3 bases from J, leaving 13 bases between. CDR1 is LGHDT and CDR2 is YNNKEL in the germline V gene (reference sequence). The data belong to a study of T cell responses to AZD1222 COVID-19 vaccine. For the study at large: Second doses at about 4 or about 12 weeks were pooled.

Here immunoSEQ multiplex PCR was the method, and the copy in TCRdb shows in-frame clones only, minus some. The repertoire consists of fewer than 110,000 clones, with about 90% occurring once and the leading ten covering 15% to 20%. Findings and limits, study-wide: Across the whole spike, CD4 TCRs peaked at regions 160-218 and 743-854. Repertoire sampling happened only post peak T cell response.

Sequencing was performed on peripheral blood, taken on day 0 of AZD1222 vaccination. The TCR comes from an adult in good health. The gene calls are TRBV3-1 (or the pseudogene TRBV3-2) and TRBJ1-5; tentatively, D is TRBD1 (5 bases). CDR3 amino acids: CASSPFAGTNQPQHF. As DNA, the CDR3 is TGTGCCAGCAGCCCCTTCGCCGGGACCAATCAGCCCCAGCATTTT.